The entry below describes one T cell receptor (beta chain). Its specific antigen is unknown. One base away there is no much larger clone; base qualities are not given. The meaning of the sample's treatment or condition label: suppressive antiretroviral therapy. A pool of overlapping HIV-1 Gag 15-mer peptides, at around 0.99 ug per peptide per mL, was used to stimulate the cells. Memory CD4+ T cells that did not respond, being CD40L-negative, CD69-negative and CD45RO-high, were sorted as memory populations depleted of antigen-responding cells. HIV-1-infected adults in whom suppressive ART had been started during chronic infection were enrolled as participants. Participants had undetectable plasma HIV-1 RNA below 50 copies/mL for at least 4 years. To be included, a participant needed positive CMV serology and a CD4+ T cell count above 400 cells/uL. Before stimulation, PBMCs were isolated using density centrifugation and then depleted of CD8+ T cells. CD8-depleted PBMCs were stimulated for approximately 18 hours with anti-CD28/CD49d costimulation, CD40-blocking antibody and enfuvirtide to prevent new infections. Sorting was done on either a Beckman Coulter MoFlo Legacy or an XDP sorter, and propidium iodide was used to exclude dead cells. For samples with more than one million cells, genomic DNA was extracted with the QIAamp DNA Mini Kit, and for all other samples the Quick-DNA Microprep Kit was used.

The CDR3 contains 15 residues, cysteine and phenylalanine counted. The sequence is cut down to CDR3 DNA, 45 bases in frame from base 1. The germline V gene (reference sequence) supplies CDR1 LNHDA and CDR2 SQIVND. Trimming removed 3 bases from V and 4 bases from J; the gene matches leave 7 bases unexplained. This entry comes from a study of persistence of HIV-infected CD4 T cells (dated by TCRdb to the early 2020s). Broadly, across the study: The study isolated CMV- and HIV-1 Gag-responding CD4+ T cells from ART-treated individuals to examine antigen-driven clonal expansion of HIV-1-infected cells. The median time participants had been on suppressive ART was less than 10 years. Peripheral blood samples of up to roughly 180 mL were obtained at multiple time points, with the exception of two participants, for whom leukapheresis was performed at a single time point. The clonality of all cells in each sorted population was assessed by TCRbeta sequencing, whereas the clonality of infected cells was assessed by proviral sequencing. The TCR cluster analysis across participants included roughly 8 participants for CMV and more than 5 participants for Gag. Findings and caveats that apply to the study as a whole: Only a small number of individuals took part in the study, and the range of antigens tested was limited. Degenerate expanded CDR3beta sequences were enriched in antigen-responding cells, suggesting convergent selection of CD4+ responses to CMV and Gag. Bulk TCR analyses could not be restricted to the rare CMV-responding cells that actually carried HIV-1 proviruses. A correlation was observed between TCR oligoclonality and proviral oligoclonality within the same sorted populations. Significantly lower TCRbeta richness was observed in CMV- and Gag-responding cells than in anti-CD3/anti-CD28-responding cells, and higher oligoclonality was observed in CMV-responding cells than in CD3/CD28-stimulated and Gag-responding cells.

TCRbeta repertoires were sequenced from genomic DNA with the immunoSEQ hsTCRB assay version 4 in survey mode. For TCRbeta sequencing, genomic DNA was diluted to around 10 ng/uL, with up to 1 ug used per sample. The study's own analysis went as follows. TCRbeta data analysis was done in ImmunoSeq Analyzer 3.0, and diversity was calculated on productive nucleotide rearrangements. Using the Immunarch R package, lower-bound TCR diversity was estimated with the improved Chao index and clonality was estimated with the Gini coefficient. When different nucleotide rearrangements encoded the same CDR3beta amino acid sequence, each rearrangement was treated as a distinct clonotype. Differential abundance analysis identified TCRbeta sequences significantly enriched in antigen-responding cells relative to anti-CD3/anti-CD28-activated cells. Using predicted peptide-MHC specificity as the basis, GLIPH2 grouped TCRs into clusters, both for each participant individually and for the merged data sets that combined participants. The table comes from immuneACCESS by way of TCRdb, which keeps in-frame sequences with V and J called. Part of the clones is missing from these tables; in studies checked, under half for an unresolved V gene and the rest for unknown reasons. V and J calls and clone size are given by that table; D and trimming were obtained from the DNA. In this sample the table shows about 35,000 clones, 85% to 90% of which occur a single time. The ten largest account for about 5% of the sample.

The material sequenced was cultured CD4+ T cells from PBMCs, taken from a patient who received antiretroviral therapy. The cell subset or site label of this sample denotes: CD40L-CD69- CD45RO-high memory CD4 T cells not responding to Gag peptides. This TCR derives from an adult with HIV. The donor label of this sample is uncertain. The chain employs TRBV19 and TRBJ2-7; TRBD1 matches 9 bases in the middle. The CDR3: CASSMTTDRGYEQYF. The nucleotide sequence reads TGTGCCAGTAGTATGACCACGGACAGGGGATACGAGCAGTACTTC.